This entry lists 10 T cell receptor beta chains sequenced from one sample in a study of glioma-infiltrating T cells. Using RNA template, CDR3s of TCR alpha and beta were amplified with iRepertoire arm-PCR. TCRdb called the multiplex PCR reads again in MiXCR, with one record for every CDR3 protein. The table has over 100,000 distinct CDR3 sequences, less than 30% seen once; the top ten hold roughly 30%. The sequencing sample was made of glioma tissue, nonneoplastic brain tissue, or PBMCs (not recorded which). These receptors all stem from a human donor with low-grade glioma or glioblastoma, undergoing nonglioma brain surgery, or in good health (not recorded which).

This clonotype was detected many times. The chain has TRBV6-2 or TRBV6-3 and TRBJ2-5, with 12 bases that match TRBD1. The J segment lost 5 bases and the V segment lost 6 bases, leaving 13 bases of the junction unmatched. Germline CDR1 and CDR2: MNHEY and SVGEGT. This CDR3 contains 17 residues. CDR3 in DNA: TGTGCCAGCAGACGTTTTACCGGGACAGGGGGCAGGGAGACCCAGTACTTC. It specifies CASRRFTGTGGRETQYF.

This clonotype was counted ten times or more. This chain joins TRBV29-1 and TRBJ2-3; TRBD2 is a possible D gene (5 bases). Trimming removed 0 bases at V and 1 base at J, with 11 bases between. The CDR3 contains 15 residues. CDR1 and CDR2 from the germline V gene are SQVTM and ANQGSEA. The CDR3 sequence: CSVEDDYAGTDTQYF. The CDR3 DNA is TGCAGCGTTGAAGATGACTATGCGGGCACAGATACGCAGTATTTT.

This clonotype was detected ten times or more. The V call is TRBV2, the J call TRBJ2-1; D is unclear. The ends were cut back, 5 bases at V and 2 bases at J, with 7 bases in the middle. Germline loops: CDR1 SNHLY, CDR2 FYNNEI. The CDR3 has 13 residues. The DNA for the CDR3 is TGTGCCAGCAGTCGGACCCCCTACAATGAGCAGTTCTTC. Encoded protein: CASSRTPYNEQFF.

This clonotype was counted ten times or more. V gene TRBV18 combines with J gene TRBJ2-7; no firm D call. Germline CDR1 KGHSH, CDR2 LQKENI. The V end was cut by 3 bases, the J end by 5 bases, with 8 bases between. The CDR3 has 12 residues. The CDR3 bases are TGTGCCAGCTCACCCTCGTCGGACGAGCAGTACTTC. Translating gives CASSPSSDEQYF.

This clonotype was found a few times. The rearrangement joins TRBV29-1 to TRBJ2-7, with no clear D. The CDR3 is 11 amino acids. V was pared by 5 bases and J by 3 bases, with 8 bases between. Germline V CDR1 and CDR2: SQVTM, ANQGSEA. Here the CDR3 reads CSVFAFYEQYF. Written as DNA, the CDR3 is TGCAGCGTTTTTGCTTTCTACGAGCAGTACTTC.

This clonotype has just a few counts. The chain couples TRBV3-1 to TRBJ2-7; TRBD2 matches at 7 bases. This CDR3 region has 15 residues. Germline values: CDR1 LGHDT, CDR2 YNNKEL (reference sequence). With V trimmed by 5 bases and J by 0 bases, 7 bases remained unmatched. CDR3 amino acids: CASSKNPSGSYEQYF. CDR3 nucleotide sequence: TGTGCCAGCAGCAAAAACCCTAGCGGCTCCTACGAGCAGTACTTC.

This clonotype has just a few counts. This may be a read error: a much more frequent sequence differs by one nucleotide. The chain uses TRBV19 and TRBJ1-2, with 7 bases that match TRBD1. V trimming: 6 bases; J trimming: 4 bases; junction bases outside the gene matches: 8. CDR3 length equals 14 residues. Germline V gives CDR1 LNHDA, CDR2 SQIVND (reference sequence). CDR3 region: CASRRQGAGYGYTF. CDR3 bases: TGTGCCAGTAGACGACAGGGAGCGGGCTATGGCTACACCTTC.

The chain combines TRBV30 with TRBJ1-3; no clear D gene. The CDR3 spans 12 residues. Trimming cost V 6 bases and J 0 bases, with 6 bases left between them. Germline V gene data show CDR1 as GTSNPN and CDR2 as SVGIG (reference sequence). The CDR3 protein is CACSSSGNTIYF. Written as DNA, the CDR3 is TGTGCCTGCAGCAGCTCTGGAAACACCATATATTTT.

This clonotype was found once. The rearrangement links TRBV5-1 to TRBJ1-6, with D perhaps TRBD1 (5 bases). This CDR3 spans 22 amino acids. The V gene lost 1 base and the J gene lost 0 bases, with 26 bases spanning the gap. Germline loops: CDR1 SGHRS, CDR2 YFSETQ. The CDR3 DNA is TGCGCCAGCAGCTTGCGCATCCTAAAACCGGGAGCAGGGAGCTCCTATAATTCACCCCTCCACTTT. Protein product: CASSLRILKPGAGSSYNSPLHF.

This clonotype was recorded many times. The chain recombines TRBV5-4 with TRBJ1-2; a possible D gene is TRBD1 (5 bases). Per germline, CDR1 SGHNT and CDR2 YYREEE (reference sequence). Between the trimmed V and J ends, which lost 3 bases and 1 base, there was a span of 10 bases. The CDR3 totals 14 residues. In nucleotides, the CDR3 is TGTGCCAGCAGCTCGGGACTGAGTAACTATGGCTACACCTTC. Amino acid sequence: CASSSGLSNYGYTF.